This record covers a single T cell receptor (beta chain). This specimen comes from a study of memory CD4+ T cells and cytomegalovirus serostatus. Repertoires were generated with immunoSEQ multiplex PCR, while TCRdb's copy carries only in-frame clones and drops some. The table shows about 39,000 clones, with around three quarters occurring only once. The sort gate was single viable CD3+CD4+CD8-CD45RO+ cells for memory CD4+ T cells. The V end was cut by 4 bases, the J end by 13 bases, with 17 bases between. The CDR3 spans 14 residues. CDR1 and CDR2 (germline): MNHNS, SASEGT. The rearrangement joins TRBV6-1 to TRBJ1-6; TRBD1 might be the D (5 bases). The sequence was obtained from an adult in good health and CMV-seronegative. Source material: memory CD4+ T cells from blood. CDR3 bases: TGTGCCAGCAGTGCCGGGACCGGGACGGTCCCCCTCCACTTT. Its protein product is CASSAGTGTVPLHF.